These T cell receptor beta chains were read from a single sample in a study of siplizumab effects on memory and regulatory T cells. Produced via immunoSEQ multiplex PCR; TCRdb's table is partial and in-frame only. The sample carries over 100,000 clones, roughly 92% recorded once. Sequenced: CD4+ T cells sorted from blood. These receptors were collected from a human donor in good health. Each CDR3 is given with its conserved first and last residue. Each record gives: clone size, J gene, D gene, V gene, CDR3 protein, CDR3 DNA. The D gene is left open where the match is weak. Some rows mark clone size as missing; the rest say once, few, many or name a class of expanded clone.

clone size: once
J gene: TRBJ2-1
D gene: TRBD1
V gene: TRBV28
CDR3 protein: CATRDSPYNEQFF
CDR3 DNA: TGTGCCACCCGGGACAGTCCCTACAATGAGCAGTTCTTC

clone size: -
J gene: TRBJ1-4
D gene: -
V gene: TRBV25-1
CDR3 protein: CASSEQGATNEKLFF
CDR3 DNA: TGTGCCAGCAGTGAACAGGGTGCAACTAATGAAAAACTGTTTTTT

clone size: once
J gene: TRBJ2-1
D gene: TRBD1
V gene: TRBV5-6
CDR3 protein: CASSLAGTGGYNEQFF
CDR3 DNA: TGTGCCAGCAGCTTGGCCGGGACAGGGGGCTACAATGAGCAGTTCTTC

clone size: -
J gene: TRBJ1-2
D gene: -
V gene: TRBV19
CDR3 protein: CASILQGTGGYTF
CDR3 DNA: TGTGCCAGTATTTTACAGGGCACGGGGGGCTACACCTTC

clone size: -
J gene: TRBJ2-7
D gene: TRBD1
V gene: TRBV6-6
CDR3 protein: CASRNTGTETYEQYF
CDR3 DNA: TGTGCCAGCAGAAACACTGGGACAGAGACTTACGAGCAGTACTTC

clone size: -
J gene: TRBJ2-7
D gene: -
V gene: TRBV15
CDR3 protein: CATSKDTGARNYEQYF
CDR3 DNA: TGTGCCACCAGCAAAGACACCGGGGCCCGAAACTACGAGCAGTACTTC

clone size: -
J gene: TRBJ1-2
D gene: -
V gene: TRBV4-2
CDR3 protein: CASSQEWGYTF
CDR3 DNA: TGTGCCAGCAGCCAAGAGTGGGGCTACACCTTC

clone size: -
J gene: TRBJ1-1
D gene: -
V gene: TRBV9
CDR3 protein: CASSPLADRAFEAFF
CDR3 DNA: TGTGCCAGCAGCCCCTTGGCGGACAGAGCTTTTGAAGCTTTCTTT

clone size: -
J gene: TRBJ1-5
D gene: -
V gene: TRBV28
CDR3 protein: CASRILGQPQHF
CDR3 DNA: TGTGCCAGCAGGATACTCGGTCAGCCCCAGCATTTT

clone size: -
J gene: TRBJ1-1
D gene: -
V gene: TRBV7-9
CDR3 protein: CASSFFTLNTEAFF
CDR3 DNA: TGTGCCAGCAGCTTCTTTACTCTGAACACTGAAGCTTTCTTT

clone size: once
J gene: TRBJ2-7
D gene: -
V gene: TRBV15
CDR3 protein: CATSGQYEQYF
CDR3 DNA: TGTGCCACCAGCGGTCAATACGAGCAGTACTTC

clone size: -
J gene: TRBJ1-2
D gene: -
V gene: TRBV5-1
CDR3 protein: CASSLDQNYGYTF
CDR3 DNA: TGCGCCAGCAGCTTGGACCAGAACTATGGCTACACCTTC

clone size: -
J gene: TRBJ1-2
D gene: -
V gene: TRBV28
CDR3 protein: CASSSSGYYGYTF
CDR3 DNA: TGTGCCAGCAGTTCCTCAGGTTACTATGGCTACACCTTC

clone size: -
J gene: TRBJ2-7
D gene: TRBD1
V gene: TRBV30
CDR3 protein: CAWKFGTGNYEQYF
CDR3 DNA: TGTGCCTGGAAATTTGGGACAGGGAACTACGAGCAGTACTTC

clone size: -
J gene: TRBJ2-5
D gene: -
V gene: TRBV14
CDR3 protein: CASSPPGETQYF
CDR3 DNA: TGTGCCAGCAGCCCACCGGGAGAGACCCAGTACTTC

clone size: -
J gene: TRBJ2-2
D gene: -
V gene: TRBV27
CDR3 protein: CASNPYPARGPGELFF
CDR3 DNA: TGTGCCAGCAATCCATATCCGGCCAGGGGCCCCGGGGAGCTGTTTTTT

clone size: -
J gene: TRBJ2-1
D gene: -
V gene: TRBV29-1
CDR3 protein: CSVRGQTNEQFF
CDR3 DNA: TGCAGCGTTAGGGGACAAACCAATGAGCAGTTCTTC

clone size: once
J gene: TRBJ2-5
D gene: TRBD2
V gene: TRBV7-6
CDR3 protein: CASSLRGRLAGGETQYF
CDR3 DNA: TGTGCCAGCAGCCTCCGGGGGAGGCTAGCGGGCGGGGAGACCCAGTACTTC

clone size: -
J gene: TRBJ2-7
D gene: TRBD2
V gene: TRBV19
CDR3 protein: CASSIGTGGPIHF
CDR3 DNA: TGTGCCAGTAGTATAGGTACGGGAGGGCCGATTCACTTC

clone size: -
J gene: TRBJ1-2
D gene: -
V gene: TRBV18
CDR3 protein: CASSRGTAEDPGGGYTF
CDR3 DNA: TGTGCCAGCTCACGCGGAACAGCGGAGGACCCTGGAGGCGGCTACACCTTC

clone size: -
J gene: TRBJ2-5
D gene: TRBD1
V gene: TRBV5-1
CDR3 protein: CASRRDRGETETQYF
CDR3 DNA: TGCGCCAGCAGAAGGGACAGGGGGGAGACGGAGACCCAGTACTTC

clone size: -
J gene: TRBJ2-1
D gene: -
V gene: TRBV9
CDR3 protein: CASSVGGVVGGEQFF
CDR3 DNA: TGTGCCAGCAGCGTAGGAGGGGTCGTCGGGGGTGAGCAGTTCTTC

clone size: -
J gene: TRBJ1-1
D gene: -
V gene: TRBV2
CDR3 protein: CASSGSTRRGGRIDTEAFF
CDR3 DNA: TGTGCCAGCAGTGGCTCGACCAGAAGGGGGGGGAGAATTGACACTGAAGCTTTCTTT

clone size: -
J gene: TRBJ2-7
D gene: TRBD2
V gene: TRBV18
CDR3 protein: CASSPSTSKSPNQAEAIRYEQYF
CDR3 DNA: TGTGCCAGCTCACCATCGACTAGCAAAAGTCCCAATCAAGCGGAGGCTATACGGTACGAGCAGTACTTC

clone size: -
J gene: TRBJ2-7
D gene: -
V gene: TRBV27
CDR3 protein: CASSRPPSYEQYF
CDR3 DNA: TGTGCCAGCAGCCGCCCCCCCTCCTACGAGCAGTACTTC

clone size: once
J gene: TRBJ1-2
D gene: -
V gene: TRBV28
CDR3 protein: CASSLSGSPRGYTF
CDR3 DNA: TGTGCCAGCAGTTTATCAGGGTCCCCAAGGGGCTACACCTTC

clone size: -
J gene: TRBJ1-3
D gene: -
V gene: TRBV5-4
CDR3 protein: CASSLRTTGNTIYF
CDR3 DNA: TGTGCCAGCAGCCTTAGGACGACTGGAAACACCATATATTTT

clone size: once
J gene: TRBJ2-5
D gene: -
V gene: TRBV27
CDR3 protein: CASSLGLGTAQETQYF
CDR3 DNA: TGTGCCAGCAGTTTAGGCCTCGGGACGGCTCAAGAGACCCAGTACTTC

clone size: -
J gene: TRBJ1-1
D gene: -
V gene: TRBV5-1
CDR3 protein: CASSLDSYTEAFF
CDR3 DNA: TGCGCCAGCAGCTTGGACAGCTACACTGAAGCTTTCTTT

clone size: -
J gene: TRBJ2-7
D gene: -
V gene: TRBV7-2
CDR3 protein: CASTNRGRMTYEQYF
CDR3 DNA: TGTGCCAGCACCAATAGGGGGAGAATGACCTACGAGCAGTACTTC

clone size: -
J gene: TRBJ1-2
D gene: -
V gene: TRBV27
CDR3 protein: CASSLTGTPRYGYTF
CDR3 DNA: TGTGCCAGCAGTTTAACCGGGACACCACGCTATGGCTACACCTTC

clone size: -
J gene: TRBJ2-7
D gene: TRBD1
V gene: TRBV6-1
CDR3 protein: CASGFEPGGEYEQYF
CDR3 DNA: TGTGCCAGCGGATTCGAGCCAGGGGGAGAATACGAGCAGTACTTC

clone size: -
J gene: TRBJ2-7
D gene: -
V gene: TRBV11-2
CDR3 protein: CASSFGLVGEQYF
CDR3 DNA: TGTGCCAGCAGCTTTGGTCTAGTGGGCGAGCAGTACTTC

clone size: once
J gene: TRBJ2-2
D gene: -
V gene: TRBV6-1
CDR3 protein: CASTLTGELFF
CDR3 DNA: TGTGCCAGCACCTTAACCGGGGAGCTGTTTTTT

clone size: -
J gene: TRBJ1-1
D gene: -
V gene: TRBV5-4
CDR3 protein: CASSLRRGGDTEAFF
CDR3 DNA: TGTGCCAGCAGCTTGCGCAGGGGAGGGGACACTGAAGCTTTCTTT

clone size: -
J gene: TRBJ1-5
D gene: -
V gene: TRBV27
CDR3 protein: CASSFSVGGNQPQHF
CDR3 DNA: TGTGCCAGCAGTTTTTCCGTGGGTGGCAATCAGCCCCAGCATTTT

clone size: -
J gene: TRBJ2-5
D gene: TRBD2
V gene: TRBV5-1
CDR3 protein: CASSSGDQETQYF
CDR3 DNA: TGCGCCAGCTCGAGCGGGGACCAAGAGACCCAGTACTTC